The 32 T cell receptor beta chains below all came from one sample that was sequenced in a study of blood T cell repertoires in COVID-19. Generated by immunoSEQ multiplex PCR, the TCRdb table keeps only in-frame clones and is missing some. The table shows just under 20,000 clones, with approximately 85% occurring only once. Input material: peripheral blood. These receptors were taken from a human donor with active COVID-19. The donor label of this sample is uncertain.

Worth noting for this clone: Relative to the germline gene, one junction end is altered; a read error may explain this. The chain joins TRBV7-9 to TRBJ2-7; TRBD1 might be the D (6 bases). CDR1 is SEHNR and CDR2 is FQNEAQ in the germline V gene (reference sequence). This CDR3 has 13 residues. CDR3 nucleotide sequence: TGTGCCAGCAGCAGACCCCTACAGGGTGTTATGGACTTC. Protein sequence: CASSRPLQGVMDF. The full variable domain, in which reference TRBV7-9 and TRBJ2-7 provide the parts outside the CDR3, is DTGVSQNPRHKITKRGQNVTFRCDPISEHNRLYWYRQTLGQGPEFLTYFQNEAQLEKSRLLSDRFSAERPKGSFSTLEIQRTEQGDSAMYLCASSRPLQGVMDFGPGTRLTVT.

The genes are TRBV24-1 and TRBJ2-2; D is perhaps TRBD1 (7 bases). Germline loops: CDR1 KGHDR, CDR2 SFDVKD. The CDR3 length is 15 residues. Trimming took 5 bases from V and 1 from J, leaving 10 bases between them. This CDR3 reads CATSGGTENTGELFF. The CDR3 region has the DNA TGTGCCACCAGTGGCGGGACAGAGAACACCGGGGAGCTGTTTTTT.

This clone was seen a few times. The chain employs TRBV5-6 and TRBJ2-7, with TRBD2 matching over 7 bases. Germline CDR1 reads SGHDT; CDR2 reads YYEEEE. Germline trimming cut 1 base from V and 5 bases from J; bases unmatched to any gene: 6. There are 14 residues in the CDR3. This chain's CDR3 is CASSLLRGRDEQYF. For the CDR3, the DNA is TGTGCCAGCAGCTTGTTGCGGGGGAGGGACGAGCAGTACTTC.

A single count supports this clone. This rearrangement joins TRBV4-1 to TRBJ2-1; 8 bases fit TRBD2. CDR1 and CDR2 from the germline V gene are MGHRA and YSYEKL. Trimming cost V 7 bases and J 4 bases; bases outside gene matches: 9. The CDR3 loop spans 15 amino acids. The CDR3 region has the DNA TGCGCCAGCATGAAGGGAGCGGGGGAGTACAATGAGCAGTTCTTC. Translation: CASMKGAGEYNEQFF.

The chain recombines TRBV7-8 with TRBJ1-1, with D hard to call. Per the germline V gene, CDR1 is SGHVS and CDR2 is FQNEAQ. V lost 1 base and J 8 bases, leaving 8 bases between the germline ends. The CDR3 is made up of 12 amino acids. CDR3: CASSLVGLEAFF. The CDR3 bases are TGTGCCAGCAGCTTAGTGGGCTTGGAAGCTTTCTTT.

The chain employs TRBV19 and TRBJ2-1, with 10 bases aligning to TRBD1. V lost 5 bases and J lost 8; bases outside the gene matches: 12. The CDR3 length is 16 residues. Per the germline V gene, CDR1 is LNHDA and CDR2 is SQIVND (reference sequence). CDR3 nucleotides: TGTGCCAGTAGTTTACGGGACAGGGGTGTTATACATGAGCAGTTCTTC. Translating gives CASSLRDRGVIHEQFF.

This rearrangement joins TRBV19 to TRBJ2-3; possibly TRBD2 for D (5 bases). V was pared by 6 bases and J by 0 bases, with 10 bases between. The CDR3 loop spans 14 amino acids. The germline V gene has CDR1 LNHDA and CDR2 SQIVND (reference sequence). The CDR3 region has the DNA TGTGCCAGTAGCAGCGGAGACAGCACAGATACGCAGTATTTT. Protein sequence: CASSSGDSTDTQYF.

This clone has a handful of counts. CDR3 protein: CASSLSGQGDNEQFF. The CDR3 DNA reads as TGCGCCAGCAGCTTGTCGGGACAGGGCGACAATGAGCAGTTCTTC. The V call is TRBV5-1, the J call TRBJ2-1; 9 bases are a match to TRBD1. Germline CDR1 is SGHRS and CDR2 is YFSETQ. CDR3 length: 15 residues. The V gene end was trimmed by 1 base and the J gene end by 5 bases; junction bases not matched to a gene: 4.

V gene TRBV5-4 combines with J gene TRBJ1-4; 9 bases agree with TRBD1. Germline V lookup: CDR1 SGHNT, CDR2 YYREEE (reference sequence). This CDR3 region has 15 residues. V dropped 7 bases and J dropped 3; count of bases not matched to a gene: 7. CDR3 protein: CASSGTGTPNEKLFF. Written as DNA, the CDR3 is TGTGCCAGCTCCGGGACAGGGACTCCTAATGAAAAACTGTTTTTT.

CDR3 sequence reads: CASSPRTSGSGSEQFF. The DNA for the CDR3 is TGCGCCAGCAGCCCCCGGACTAGCGGGAGTGGGAGTGAGCAGTTCTTC. This chain links TRBV5-1 with TRBJ2-1; 13 bases align to TRBD2. The germline CDR1 and CDR2 sequences are SGHRS and YFSETQ. This CDR3 has 16 amino acids. The J segment lost 9 bases and the V segment lost 4 bases, leaving 10 bases of the junction unmatched.

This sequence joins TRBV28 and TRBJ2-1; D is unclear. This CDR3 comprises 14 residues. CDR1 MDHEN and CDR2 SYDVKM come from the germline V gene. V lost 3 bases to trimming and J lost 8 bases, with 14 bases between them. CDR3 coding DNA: TGTGCCAGCAGTTTGATTACCACTCCCGATGAGCAGTTCTTC. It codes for CASSLITTPDEQFF.

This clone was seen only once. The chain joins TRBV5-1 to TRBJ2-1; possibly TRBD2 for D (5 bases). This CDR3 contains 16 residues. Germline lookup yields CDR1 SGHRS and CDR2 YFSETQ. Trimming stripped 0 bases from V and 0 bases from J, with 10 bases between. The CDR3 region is CASSLVAGFSYNEQFF. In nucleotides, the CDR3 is TGCGCCAGCAGCTTGGTTGCGGGCTTCTCCTACAATGAGCAGTTCTTC.

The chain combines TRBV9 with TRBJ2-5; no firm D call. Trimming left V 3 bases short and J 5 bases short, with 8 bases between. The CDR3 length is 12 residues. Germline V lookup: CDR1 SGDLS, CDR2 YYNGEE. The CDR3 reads CASSALSETQYF. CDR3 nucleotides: TGTGCCAGCAGCGCCCTAAGCGAGACCCAGTACTTC.

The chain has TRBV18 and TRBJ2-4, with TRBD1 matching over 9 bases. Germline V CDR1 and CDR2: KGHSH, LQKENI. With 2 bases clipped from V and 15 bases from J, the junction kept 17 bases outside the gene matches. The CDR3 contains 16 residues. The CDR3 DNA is TGTGCCAGCTCACCAGAGTTCTCGGGACAGGGATGGAAGGTGTACTTC. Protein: CASSPEFSGQGWKVYF.

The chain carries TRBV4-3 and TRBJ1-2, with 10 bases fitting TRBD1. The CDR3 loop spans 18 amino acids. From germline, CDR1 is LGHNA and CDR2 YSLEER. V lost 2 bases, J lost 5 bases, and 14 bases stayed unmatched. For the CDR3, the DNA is TGCGCCAGCAGCCAATATAATGGGACAGGGGCCCTAGGGTATGGCTACACCTTC. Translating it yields CASSQYNGTGALGYGYTF.

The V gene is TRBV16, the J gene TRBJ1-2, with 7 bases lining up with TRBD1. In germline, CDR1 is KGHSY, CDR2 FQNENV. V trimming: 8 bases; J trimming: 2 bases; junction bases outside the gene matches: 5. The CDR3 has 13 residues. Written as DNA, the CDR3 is TGTGCCAGCCGGCTGGGACAGAACTATGGCTACACCTTC. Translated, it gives CASRLGQNYGYTF.

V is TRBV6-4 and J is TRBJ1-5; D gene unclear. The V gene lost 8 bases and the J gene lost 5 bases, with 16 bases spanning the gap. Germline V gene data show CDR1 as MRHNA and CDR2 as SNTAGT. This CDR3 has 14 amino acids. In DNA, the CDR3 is TGTGCCAGCGTTTATCCACGAGGGTATCAGCCCCAGCATTTT. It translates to CASVYPRGYQPQHF.

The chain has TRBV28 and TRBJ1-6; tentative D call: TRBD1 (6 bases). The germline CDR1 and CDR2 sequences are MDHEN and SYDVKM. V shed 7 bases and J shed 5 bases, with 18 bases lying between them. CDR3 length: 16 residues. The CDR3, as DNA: TGTGCCAGCAAATCGGGAACACAGGGCGATAATTCACCCCTCCACTTT. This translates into CASKSGTQGDNSPLHF.

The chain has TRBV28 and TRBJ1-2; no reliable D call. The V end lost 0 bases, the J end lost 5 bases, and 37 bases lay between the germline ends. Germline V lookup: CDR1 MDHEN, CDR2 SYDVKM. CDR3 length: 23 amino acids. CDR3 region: CASSLWWREGPGGDSTSSYGYTF. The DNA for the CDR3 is TGTGCCAGCAGTTTATGGTGGAGGGAGGGCCCCGGCGGAGACTCCACATCCTCTTATGGCTACACCTTC.

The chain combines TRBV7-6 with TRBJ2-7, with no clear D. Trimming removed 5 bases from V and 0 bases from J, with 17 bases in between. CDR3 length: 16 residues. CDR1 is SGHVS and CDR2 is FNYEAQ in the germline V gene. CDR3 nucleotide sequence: TGTGCCAGCAGCCCTACTGCATCTGTTGGCTCCTACGAGCAGTACTTC. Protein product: CASSPTASVGSYEQYF.

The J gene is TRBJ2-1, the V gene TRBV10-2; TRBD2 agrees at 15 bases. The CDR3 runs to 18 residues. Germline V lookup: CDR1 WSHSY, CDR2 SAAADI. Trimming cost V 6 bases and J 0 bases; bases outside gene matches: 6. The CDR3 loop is CASSFSGLAGGSYNEQFF. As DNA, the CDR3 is TGCGCCAGCAGCTTCTCGGGACTAGCGGGAGGCTCCTACAATGAGCAGTTCTTC.

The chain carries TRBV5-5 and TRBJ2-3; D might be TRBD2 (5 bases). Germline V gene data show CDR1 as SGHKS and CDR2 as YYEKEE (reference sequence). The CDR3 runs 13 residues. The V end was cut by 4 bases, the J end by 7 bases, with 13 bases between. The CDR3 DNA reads TGTGCCAGCAGCGAGGGTCGGCTGAATACGCAGTATTTT. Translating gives CASSEGRLNTQYF. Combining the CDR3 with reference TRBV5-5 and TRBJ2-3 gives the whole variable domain DAGVTQSPTHLIKTRGQQVTLRCSPISGHKSVSWYQQVLGQGPQFIFQYYEKEERGRGNFPDRFSARQFPNYSSELNVNALLLGDSALYLCASSEGRLNTQYFGPGTRLTVL.

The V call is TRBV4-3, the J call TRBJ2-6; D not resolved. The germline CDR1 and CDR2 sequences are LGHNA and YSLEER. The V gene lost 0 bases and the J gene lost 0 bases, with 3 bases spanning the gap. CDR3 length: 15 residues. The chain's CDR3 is CASSQDLSGANVLTF. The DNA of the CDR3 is TGCGCCAGCAGCCAAGACCTCTCTGGGGCCAACGTCCTGACTTTC.

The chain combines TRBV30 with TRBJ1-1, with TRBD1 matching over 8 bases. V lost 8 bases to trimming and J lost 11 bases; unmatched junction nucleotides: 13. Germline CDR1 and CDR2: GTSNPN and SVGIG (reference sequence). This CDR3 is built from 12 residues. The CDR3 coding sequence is TGTGCCCTAAAGGACAGGGTGAGTAGGGCTTTCTTT. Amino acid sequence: CALKDRVSRAFF.

The CDR3, as DNA: TGTGCCAGCACCCCGGACGGACAGGGGGCGGGGGGCTACACCTTC. Translating it yields CASTPDGQGAGGYTF. The rearrangement uses TRBV28 and TRBJ1-2; 11 positions match TRBD1. Losses at the gene ends were 7 bases for V and 8 bases for J; bases not matched to a gene: 12. This CDR3 region has 15 residues. Germline V CDR1 and CDR2: MDHEN, SYDVKM.

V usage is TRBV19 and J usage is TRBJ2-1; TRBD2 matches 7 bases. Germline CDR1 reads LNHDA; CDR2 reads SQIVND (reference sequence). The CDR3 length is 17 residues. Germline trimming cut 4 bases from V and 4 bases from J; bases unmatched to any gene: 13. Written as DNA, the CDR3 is TGTGCCAGTAGTAGGCCCTGGGACTACCGGGCTTACAATGAGCAGTTCTTC. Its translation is CASSRPWDYRAYNEQFF.

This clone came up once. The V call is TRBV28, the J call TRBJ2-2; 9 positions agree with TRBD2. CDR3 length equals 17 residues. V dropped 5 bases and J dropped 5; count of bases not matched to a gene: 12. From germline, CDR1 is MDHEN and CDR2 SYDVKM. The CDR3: CASSLVAGDFATGELFF. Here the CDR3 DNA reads TGTGCCAGCAGTCTCGTAGCGGGAGATTTCGCGACCGGGGAGCTGTTTTTT. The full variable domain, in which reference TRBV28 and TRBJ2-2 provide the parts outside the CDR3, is DVKVTQSSRYLVKRTGEKVFLECVQDMDHENMFWYRQDPGLGLRLIYFSYDVKMKEKGDIPEGYSVSREKKERFSLILESASTNQTSMYLCASSLVAGDFATGELFFGEGSRLTVL.

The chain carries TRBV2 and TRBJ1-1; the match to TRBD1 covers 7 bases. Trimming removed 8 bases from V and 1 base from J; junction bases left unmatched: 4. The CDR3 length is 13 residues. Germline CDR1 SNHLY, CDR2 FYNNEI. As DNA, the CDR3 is TGTGCCAGCTCTCAGGGGGAGAACACTGAAGCTTTCTTT. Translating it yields CASSQGENTEAFF.

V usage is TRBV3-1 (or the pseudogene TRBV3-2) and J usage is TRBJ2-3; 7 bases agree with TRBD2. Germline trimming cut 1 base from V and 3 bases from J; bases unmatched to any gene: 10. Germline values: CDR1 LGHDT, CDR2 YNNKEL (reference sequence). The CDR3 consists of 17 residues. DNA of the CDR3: TGTGCCAGCAGCCAAGGAGCGGGGAATATCCGAACAGATACGCAGTATTTT. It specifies CASSQGAGNIRTDTQYF.

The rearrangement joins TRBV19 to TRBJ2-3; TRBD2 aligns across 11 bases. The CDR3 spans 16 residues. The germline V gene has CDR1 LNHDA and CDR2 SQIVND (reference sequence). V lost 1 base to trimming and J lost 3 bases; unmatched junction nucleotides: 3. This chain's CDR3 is CASSIALAGGTDTQYF. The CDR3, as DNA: TGTGCCAGTAGTATAGCGCTAGCGGGAGGAACAGATACGCAGTATTTT. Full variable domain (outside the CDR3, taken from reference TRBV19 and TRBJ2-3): DGGITQSPKYLFRKEGQNVTLSCEQNLNHDAMYWYRQDPGQGLRLIYYSQIVNDFQKGDIAEGYSVSREKKESFPLTVTSAQKNPTAFYLCASSIALAGGTDTQYFGPGTRLTVL.

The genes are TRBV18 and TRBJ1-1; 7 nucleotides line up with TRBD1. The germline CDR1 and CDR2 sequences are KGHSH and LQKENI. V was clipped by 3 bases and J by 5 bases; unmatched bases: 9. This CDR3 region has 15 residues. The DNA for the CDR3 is TGTGCCAGCTCACCGGTGACAGGGAAGGGAACTGAAGCTTTCTTT. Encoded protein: CASSPVTGKGTEAFF.

This CDR3 reads CSASSSAPNEQFF. The CDR3 DNA reads as TGCAGTGCTAGTTCCAGCGCTCCCAATGAGCAGTTCTTC. The chain combines TRBV20-1 with TRBJ2-1; D remains ambiguous. This CDR3 is built from 13 residues. Germline CDR1 and CDR2: DFQATT and SNEGSKA (reference sequence). The germline V and J ends were trimmed by 3 bases and 6 bases, with 12 bases remaining between them.